Included here is one T cell receptor beta chain sequence, with context. Its antigen remains undetermined. Base qualities are not recorded, but no much larger clone differs from it by a single base. The record originates from a study of blood T cell repertoires in COVID-19 (dated by TCRdb to the early 2020s). Study-level background: Collaborator samples came from the United States, Italy and Spain and covered acute and convalescent phases of COVID-19. Subjects who had been exposed to COVID-19, were actively infected with it, or had recovered from it provided the deeply sampled blood TCRbeta repertoires that made up the dataset. HLA class I and class II types, where available, came from metadata supplied by the sample provider rather than from assay-based typing. The repertoires were made available in a free public database intended to serve as a resource for research on the immune response to SARS-CoV-2. The prospective study material was composed of cDNA or gDNA derived from T cells, B-cell-depleted T cells, or PBMCs. Sample metadata almost always included a de-identified subject ID, COVID-19 status, age in years and sex. Samples came from the ongoing ImmuneRACE study (first 160 participants) plus 1,254 subjects from 6 global collaborators.

One collaborating source in Seattle enrolled patients while the patients were actively infected and followed the patients over time throughout the course of disease. The collaborating institutions used their own protocols to collect whole blood in K2EDTA tubes. Collaborator samples were shipped for TCRbeta analysis as frozen whole blood, isolated PBMCs, or DNA extracted from either sample type. The immunoSEQ Assay, a bias-controlled multiplex PCR, was used to amplify TCRbeta CDR3 regions from genomic DNA. The paper's processing steps were these. The number of nucleated cells in each sample was estimated by amplification of reference gene primers within the assay. To quantify the absolute abundance of each unique TCRbeta CDR3 rearrangement, sequence reads were collapsed and filtered. Productive Simpson clonality was computed per sample as the square root of Simpson's diversity index over productive rearrangements. In its TCRdb copy, this immuneACCESS table keeps in-frame sequences only and misses some clones. Where compared with another copy, unresolved V genes explain less than half of these, and the others have no known cause. D and trimming come from the DNA, and the V and J calls and clone size come from that table. The table for this sample lists 150,000 or so clones; 70% to 90% of them were counted only once. Together, the top ten hold about 5.8% of the sample.

Beyond this particular receptor, the publication reports: How much clinical and demographic metadata was included differed by source and by participant, and the metadata was provided uncurated.

What was sequenced was peripheral blood. The clonotype comes from a woman in her fifties or sixties with COVID-19, enrolled during active disease.

The CDR3: CASSLVQGSGYTF. The DNA sequence is as follows: TGCGCCAGCAGCTTGGTCCAGGGGAGTGGCTACACCTTC. Rearrangement joined TRBV5-1 to TRBJ1-2, and TRBD1 may be the D gene, going by 6 matching bases. Including cysteine and phenylalanine, the CDR3 has 13 amino acids. Just the 39-base CDR3 DNA is kept, in frame starting at base 1. The V end loses 0 bases and the J end loses 7 bases, and a stretch of 10 bases separates them. According to the germline V gene, CDR1 reads SGHRS and CDR2 reads YFSETQ.